Listed here are 5 T cell receptor beta chains from one sample, sequenced in a study of blood T cell repertoires in COVID-19. Sequencing used immunoSEQ multiplex PCR; TCRdb keeps in-frame clones, though not all of them. The sample holds approximately 92,000 clones, just under 85% seen once. Specimen: peripheral blood. These receptors were obtained from a man between 45 and 60 years old with acute or convalescent COVID-19.

This chain links TRBV6-5 with TRBJ2-2, with TRBD1 as a possible D gene (5 bases). Germline V gene sequence: CDR1 MNHEY, CDR2 SVGAGI. The V gene lost 8 bases and the J gene lost 0 bases, with 13 bases spanning the gap. The CDR3 consists of 15 residues. CDR3 sequence: CASGARLPNTGELFF. CDR3 bases: TGTGCCAGCGGGGCGAGGCTACCGAACACCGGGGAGCTGTTTTTT.

The chain couples TRBV28 to TRBJ1-4; D is unresolved. The ends were cut back, 7 bases at V and 7 bases at J, with 13 bases in the middle. Germline CDR1 MDHEN, CDR2 SYDVKM. CDR3 length: 13 residues. The CDR3 bases are TGTGCCAGCACGGGAGGATCAGGTGAAAAACTGTTTTTT. Its protein is CASTGGSGEKLFF.

This clone was detected once. The rearrangement joins TRBV11-2 to TRBJ2-2; a possible D gene is TRBD2 (7 bases). The germline gives CDR1 SGHAT, CDR2 FQNNGV. The V end was cut by 4 bases, the J end by 6 bases, with 27 bases between. There are 19 residues in the CDR3. The CDR3 coding sequence is TGTGCCAGCAGCTCCGGACCGGGCGTGGGGGCGGGGGAAGCCGGGGAGCTGTTTTTT. The encoded protein is CASSSGPGVGAGEAGELFF.

This chain connects TRBV29-1 to TRBJ2-4, with 14 positions matching TRBD2. Trimming at V came to 7 bases and at J to 4 bases, leaving 3 bases not matched to a gene. CDR1 and CDR2 from the germline V gene are SQVTM and ANQGSEA. The CDR3 is made up of 14 amino acids. As DNA, the CDR3 is TGCAGCGGTAGGACTAGCGGGGGGAAAAACATTCAGTACTTC. Encoded protein: CSGRTSGGKNIQYF. Using reference TRBV29-1 and TRBJ2-4 for the parts outside the CDR3, the full variable domain is SAVISQKPSRDICQRGTSLTIQCQVDSQVTMMFWYRQQPGQSLTLIATANQGSEATYESGFVIDKFPISRPNLTFSTLTVSNMSPEDSSIYLCSGRTSGGKNIQYFGAGTRLSVL.

The V and J genes are TRBV23-1 and TRBJ2-1, with 9 bases fitting TRBD1. TRBV23-1 is reported as an ORF; its role is uncertain. The CDR3 runs to 15 residues. The junction had 16 bases not matched to a gene; V was cut back by 6 bases and J by 13 bases. CDR3 sequence reads: CASRDGQGRAFGQFF. CDR3 sequence (DNA): TGCGCCAGCAGAGATGGACAGGGGAGGGCTTTTGGCCAGTTCTTC.